A selection of T cell receptor beta chains follows, all from one sample in a study of T-cell memory formation after mild COVID-19. In TCRdb, the 5' RACE reads were re-called with MiXCR into one record per CDR3 protein. This sample has about 350,000 distinct CDR3 sequences, with roughly an eighth found just once. Sequencing was done on a sample of PBMCs or a T cell subset sorted from them (not recorded which). These receptors were obtained from a young man who had mild COVID-19 (a few samples of this study predate the infection). Cell type and time point are not known. The CDR3 runs from the conserved cysteine through the conserved F or W. D genes are given only for firm matches. The size entry is marked missing in some rows and otherwise reads once, few, many or a size class.

v_call,d_call,j_call,clone_size,cdr3_aa,cdr3_nt
TRBV9,TRBD1,TRBJ1-3,few,CASSPQGQGNLGNTIYF,TGTGCCAGCAGCCCCCAAGGACAGGGAAATCTCGGAAACACCATATATTTT
TRBV2,NA,TRBJ1-2,NA,CASRTGQGPYGYTF,TGTGCCAGCCGGACGGGGCAGGGACCCTATGGCTACACCTTC
TRBV4-1,NA,TRBJ1-3,once,CASSQVLPHRSGNTIYF,TGCGCCAGCAGCCAAGTGCTTCCCCATCGATCTGGAAACACCATATATTTT
TRBV6-5,NA,TRBJ2-1,NA,CASRDRGNEQFF,TGTGCCAGCAGGGACCGCGGCAATGAGCAGTTCTTC
TRBV5-5,NA,TRBJ2-2,many,CASSLGIFTGELFF,TGTGCCAGCAGCCTCGGGATCTTCACCGGGGAGCTGTTTTTT
TRBV5-1,TRBD1,TRBJ2-1,few,CASSLMGQGSNEQFF,TGCGCCAGCAGCTTGATGGGACAGGGGTCCAATGAGCAGTTCTTC
TRBV5-1,TRBD1,TRBJ2-2,NA,CASSGGQVLTGELFF,TGCGCCAGCAGCGGTGGACAGGTCCTCACCGGGGAGCTGTTTTTT
TRBV9,NA,TRBJ1-2,NA,CASSVAFSYGYTF,TGTGCCAGCAGCGTAGCTTTTTCCTATGGCTACACCTTC
TRBV6-5,TRBD2,TRBJ2-1,few,CASTSRLAYNEQFF,TGTGCCAGCACCTCAAGACTAGCGTACAATGAGCAGTTCTTC
TRBV6-2/TRBV6-3,NA,TRBJ2-1,few,CASTPGGANEQFF,TGTGCCAGCACTCCTGGGGGGGCGAATGAGCAGTTCTTC
TRBV4-3,NA,TRBJ2-3,few,CASSQGAQTDTDTQYF,TGCGCCAGCAGCCAAGGTGCACAAACCGACACAGATACGCAGTATTTT
TRBV6-5,TRBD1,TRBJ2-1,NA,CASSYEGALYNEQFF,TGTGCCAGCAGTTACGAGGGGGCCCTCTACAATGAGCAGTTCTTC
TRBV5-1,TRBD1,TRBJ2-5,NA,CASSVNLRTGRETQYF,TGCGCCAGCAGCGTAAACCTACGGACAGGGAGGGAGACCCAGTACTTC
TRBV7-9,NA,TRBJ2-5,NA,CASSSEGLPKETQYF,TGTGCCAGCAGCTCGGAAGGACTACCTAAAGAGACCCAGTACTTC
TRBV7-3,NA,TRBJ2-2,few,CASSVRYDSTGELFF,TGTGCCAGCAGCGTGCGATATGACTCCACCGGGGAGCTGTTTTTT
TRBV6-1,NA,TRBJ2-7,few,CASSDDDRFYEQYF,TGTGCCAGCAGCGACGATGACAGATTCTACGAGCAGTACTTC
TRBV6-2/TRBV6-3,NA,TRBJ2-3,few,CASSYLRAADTQYF,TGTGCCAGCAGTTACCTCAGGGCAGCAGATACGCAGTATTTT
TRBV29-1,TRBD1,TRBJ1-2,few,CSASTGMNYGYTF,TGCAGCGCTTCGACAGGGATGAACTATGGCTACACCTTC
TRBV20-1,NA,TRBJ1-6,few,CSSRDGDNSPLHF,TGCAGTAGCCGGGACGGGGATAATTCACCCCTCCACTTT
TRBV5-1,NA,TRBJ1-1,many,CASSTTGKGGTEAFF,TGCGCCAGCAGCACCACAGGGAAAGGGGGGACTGAAGCTTTCTTT
TRBV5-1,NA,TRBJ2-3,NA,CASNNFQGGADTQYF,TGCGCCAGCAACAACTTCCAGGGAGGCGCAGATACGCAGTATTTT
TRBV7-3,NA,TRBJ2-5,NA,CASSLSGQYQETQYF,TGTGCCAGCAGCTTATCAGGGCAGTACCAAGAGACCCAGTACTTC
TRBV5-1,NA,TRBJ2-1,few,CASSLGGFNEQFF,TGCGCCAGCAGCTTGGGCGGGTTCAATGAGCAGTTCTTC
TRBV6-5,NA,TRBJ1-2,few,CASSMVLDGYGYTF,TGTGCCAGCAGCATGGTATTAGACGGATATGGCTACACCTTC
TRBV12-3/TRBV12-4,NA,TRBJ1-2,few,CASGTGYGYTF,TGTGCCAGCGGAACAGGGTATGGCTACACCTTC
TRBV18,NA,TRBJ2-7,few,CASSPASLRDEQYF,TGTGCCAGCTCACCAGCTTCCCTGAGGGACGAGCAGTACTTC
TRBV28,NA,TRBJ1-3,NA,CANRKAAGNTIYF,TGTGCCAACCGTAAAGCTGCTGGAAACACCATATATTTT
TRBV5-1,TRBD1,TRBJ1-5,many,CASSLGPDREDQPQHF,TGCGCCAGCAGCCTGGGTCCGGACAGGGAGGATCAGCCCCAGCATTTT
TRBV7-3,TRBD2,TRBJ2-3,many,CASSPAGTSGGPHTDTQYF,TGTGCCAGCAGTCCCGCCGGGACTAGCGGGGGGCCCCACACAGATACGCAGTATTTT
TRBV28,NA,TRBJ1-6,few,CASSFSGTNSPLHF,TGTGCCAGCAGTTTTTCGGGGACGAATTCACCCCTCCACTTT
TRBV7-2,NA,TRBJ2-7,few,CASSSWTNREQYF,TGTGCCAGCAGCTCATGGACAAATCGGGAGCAGTACTTC
TRBV12-3/TRBV12-4,NA,TRBJ1-1,many,CASSPQGSNTEAFF,TGTGCCAGCAGTCCGCAGGGGTCGAACACTGAAGCTTTCTTT